Listed here is a single T cell receptor (beta chain). Selected positively for CCR7 and CD45RO-negative, naive CD8 cells excluded terminally differentiated effector memory CD45RA+ cells. This entry is derived from a study of shared clonotypes between healthy human individuals. In germline, CDR1 is LNHDA, CDR2 SQIVND (reference sequence). The CDR3 length is 15 residues. V lost 6 bases and J lost 2; bases outside the gene matches: 8. The data were produced by immunoSEQ multiplex PCR, yet TCRdb's version contains in-frame clones alone and is incomplete. The data show around 2,100,000 clones, with about 95% seen just once and more than 0.95% held by the top ten.

The specimen was naive CD8+ T cells sorted from blood. This receptor was obtained from a man between 18 and 35 years old in good health. The chain couples TRBV19 to TRBJ2-7; 9 bases agree with TRBD1. CDR3 nucleotide sequence: TGTGCCAGTAGATCAGGGACAGGGACCCCCTACGAGCAGTACTTC. Its translation is CASRSGTGTPYEQYF.